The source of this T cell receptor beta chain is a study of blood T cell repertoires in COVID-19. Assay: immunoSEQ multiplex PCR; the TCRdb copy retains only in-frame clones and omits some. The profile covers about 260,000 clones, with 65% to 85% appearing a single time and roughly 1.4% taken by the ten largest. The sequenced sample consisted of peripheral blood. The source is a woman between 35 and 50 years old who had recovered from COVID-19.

CDR3: CASSTDGELFF. CDR3 DNA: TGCGCCAGCAGTACAGACGGGGAGCTGTTTTTT. The V gene is TRBV5-1, the J gene TRBJ2-2; D ambiguous. CDR1 and CDR2 (germline): SGHRS, YFSETQ. The V and J ends lost 5 bases and 7 bases respectively, with 6 bases between them. The CDR3 covers 11 residues.